These T cell receptor beta chains were read from a single sample in a study of OX40 agonist ivuxolimab in advanced cancers. Generated by immunoSEQ multiplex PCR, the TCRdb table keeps only in-frame clones and is missing some. Of around 56,000 clones detected, roughly 90% appear once; the ten largest clones hold about 1.4%. Material: CD4+ or CD8+ T cells sorted from blood, obtained in a trial of the OX40 agonist ivuxolimab. The receptors come from an adult with an advanced solid tumor such as melanoma, head and neck, liver or kidney cancer. The CDR3 runs from the conserved cysteine through the conserved F or W. D genes are given only for firm matches. Expanded clones get a size class; other rows say once, few or many, or leave the size out.

D	V	J	size	DNA	CDR3
-	TRBV30	TRBJ1-3	-	TGTGCCTGGAGTGTGGATCCCTCTGGAAACACCATATATTTT	CAWSVDPSGNTIYF
-	TRBV19	TRBJ1-2	once	TGTGCCACGCGACTCTATGGCTACACCTTC	CATRLYGYTF
TRBD1	TRBV30	TRBJ1-1	once	TGTGCCTGGAGTGCGGGACAGGGGCGATCTAAAGCTTTCTTT	CAWSAGQGRSKAFF
-	TRBV7-9	TRBJ1-2	few	TGTGCCAGCAGCTTAACTAACTATGGCTACACCTTC	CASSLTNYGYTF
-	TRBV30	TRBJ1-1	-	TGTGCCTGGAGTGAGGGTTTACCTGAAGCTTTCTTT	CAWSEGLPEAFF
-	TRBV10-1	TRBJ2-1	-	TGCGCCAGCAGTGAGCAGAGGACGGGCAATGAGCAGTTCTTC	CASSEQRTGNEQFF
-	TRBV4-2	TRBJ2-7	-	TGTGCCAGCAGCCAAGACCCGACAGGAACCTTCTACGAGCAGTACTTC	CASSQDPTGTFYEQYF
-	TRBV10-3	TRBJ1-1	-	TGTGCCATCAGTGAGGTCCCAGGTACGAACACTGAAGCTTTCTTT	CAISEVPGTNTEAFF
TRBD2	TRBV6-5	TRBJ2-3	once	TGTGCCAGCGGGCGGGGGGACACAGATACGCAGTATTTT	CASGRGDTDTQYF
-	TRBV6-1	TRBJ2-5	-	TGTGCCAGCAGTGAACGGGGCGGGTGGGAGACCCAGTACTTC	CASSERGGWETQYF
-	TRBV11-2	TRBJ1-1	-	TGTGCCAGCAGAATCTCAGGGGCCCCGAACACTGAAGCTTTCTTT	CASRISGAPNTEAFF
-	TRBV28	TRBJ1-2	few	TGTGCCAGCAGTTCTGCCAGCGCCTACTATGGCTACACCTTC	CASSSASAYYGYTF
TRBD1	TRBV6-6	TRBJ1-1	once	TGTGCCAGCAGTCGTCGACAGGGGGCCACTGAAGCTTTCTTT	CASSRRQGATEAFF
-	TRBV28	TRBJ1-2	-	TGTGCCAGCAGTTTTGACCAGGGCTATGGCTACACCTTC	CASSFDQGYGYTF
-	TRBV7-5	TRBJ1-2	-	TGTGCCGAACGTCCGGCCGGGTTCAAGGGCTTGGGTGGTGGCTACACCTTC	CAERPAGFKGLGGGYTF
-	TRBV29-1	TRBJ2-7	-	TGCAGCGTGCCACCCCCAGGACAGGGCAGCGGGGCCTTCTTTTACGAGCAGTACTTC	CSVPPPGQGSGAFFYEQYF
-	TRBV28	TRBJ1-1	few	TGTGCCAGCAGCCGAAGGACAGTGAACACTGAAGCTTTCTTT	CASSRRTVNTEAFF
-	TRBV11-2	TRBJ2-2	-	TGTGCCAGCAGCTTTTTGGAGTACACCGGGGAGCTGTTTTTT	CASSFLEYTGELFF
-	TRBV6-6	TRBJ1-2	-	TGTGCCAGCAGTTACTCAGCCAGCTATGGCTACACCTTC	CASSYSASYGYTF
-	TRBV6-1	TRBJ2-2	-	TGTGCCAGCCAGGGCTTGAACACCGGGGAGCTGTTTTTT	CASQGLNTGELFF
TRBD1	TRBV6-6	TRBJ1-1	-	TGTGCCAGCAGGACAGGGAGGGACACTGAAGCTTTCTTT	CASRTGRDTEAFF
-	TRBV7-2	TRBJ2-2	-	TGTGCCAGCAGCCAGGCCCCGGGACTTTTAGGCGGGGAGCTGTTTTTT	CASSQAPGLLGGELFF
-	TRBV28	TRBJ2-1	once	TGTGCCAGCCGAGGGGCACAGTACAATGAGCAGTTCTTC	CASRGAQYNEQFF
-	TRBV6-5	TRBJ1-4	-	TGTGCCAGCAGTTACCGGGGGGTTGATGAAAAACTGTTTTTT	CASSYRGVDEKLFF
-	TRBV18	TRBJ2-5	once	TGTGCCAGCTCACGGGGCCCGGGGGAAGAGACCCAGTACTTC	CASSRGPGEETQYF
-	TRBV4-1	TRBJ2-5	-	TGCGCCAGCAGCCAAGATCTTGGCGGTCATATTGGGAGTTTACGGGAGACCCAGTACTTC	CASSQDLGGHIGSLRETQYF
-	TRBV18	TRBJ1-1	-	TGTGCCAGCTCACTTGGACAGTTCGTCTCTGAAGCTTTCTTT	CASSLGQFVSEAFF
TRBD1	TRBV6-1	TRBJ1-1	-	TGTGCCAGCAGTGAAGGGGGGACAGGGTCAACTGAAGCTTTCTTT	CASSEGGTGSTEAFF
-	TRBV18	TRBJ1-1	-	TGTGCCAGCTCACCCCAGGTGAACACTGAAGCTTTCTTT	CASSPQVNTEAFF
TRBD2	TRBV19	TRBJ2-3	-	TGTGCCAGTAGGGGACTAGCGGGGATCACAGATACGCAGTATTTT	CASRGLAGITDTQYF
TRBD2	TRBV6-5	TRBJ2-1	-	TGTGCCAGCAGTCCCCTCGGGGGGGGAAATGAGCAGTTCTTC	CASSPLGGGNEQFF
TRBD1	TRBV10-1	TRBJ1-5	-	TGCGCCAGCAGGGACGGGACAGGGGGCGGGCAGCCCCAGCATTTT	CASRDGTGGGQPQHF
TRBD1	TRBV28	TRBJ1-2	-	TGTGCCAGCAGTTATCCGGGACAGGGTTCTGGCTACACCTTC	CASSYPGQGSGYTF
TRBD2	TRBV4-1	TRBJ2-1	once	TGCGCCAGCAGCCAAGGACTAGCGGGTGGGCGTGAGCAGTTCTTC	CASSQGLAGGREQFF
-	TRBV6-5	TRBJ2-1	-	TGTGCCAGCAGTTACGAGGGGTCCTACAATGAGCAGTTCTTC	CASSYEGSYNEQFF
TRBD1	TRBV7-6	TRBJ1-1	-	TGTGCCAGCAGCCGCACAGGGGGCCGGGAAGCTTTCTTT	CASSRTGGREAFF
TRBD1	TRBV28	TRBJ2-5	-	TGTGCCAGCAGTAAACCGGGACAGGGCCTTGGGACCCAGTACTTC	CASSKPGQGLGTQYF
-	TRBV18	TRBJ1-1	-	TGTGCCAGCTCACGCATGAACACTGAAGCTTTCTTT	CASSRMNTEAFF
TRBD2	TRBV4-1	TRBJ2-1	-	TGCGCCAGCAGCCAAGCTTCCAGCGGGATCTTCAGTGAGCAGTTCTTC	CASSQASSGIFSEQFF
-	TRBV5-6	TRBJ2-7	once	TGTGCCAGCAGCTTGGTGGGCGCGAGGGGGAATGACGAGCAGTACTTC	CASSLVGARGNDEQYF
TRBD2	TRBV11-2	TRBJ2-7	once	TGTGCCAGCGGACCTGGGATTGCTAGCGGGAGTAAGCAGTACTTC	CASGPGIASGSKQYF
TRBD1	TRBV5-1	TRBJ1-3	-	TGCGCCAGCAGCTTGCTTGGGACAGTGAGCTCTGGAAACACCATATATTTT	CASSLLGTVSSGNTIYF
-	TRBV19	TRBJ2-7	-	TGTGCCAGCCGCGGCGAGGGGGAGAGATTCTACGAGCAGTACTTC	CASRGEGERFYEQYF
TRBD1	TRBV5-1	TRBJ2-5	-	TGCGCCAGCAGCTCGGGACAGCAAGAGACCCAGTACTTC	CASSSGQQETQYF
TRBD2	TRBV5-4	TRBJ2-3	-	TGTGCCACGGGGCTAGCGGGAGATACGCAGTATTTT	CATGLAGDTQYF
-	TRBV7-6	TRBJ2-3	-	TGTGCCAGCAGCATAGGGCCGCTGGATACGCAGTATTTT	CASSIGPLDTQYF
-	TRBV5-1	TRBJ1-3	-	TGCGCCAGCAGCTTGTCATGGGGAACTGGAAACACCATATATTTT	CASSLSWGTGNTIYF
-	TRBV11-2	TRBJ1-3	-	TGTGCCAGCAGCCCTACAGGCGCCTCTGGAAACACCATATATTTT	CASSPTGASGNTIYF
-	TRBV4-2	TRBJ1-2	-	TGTGCCAGCAGCCTCGGCATTTCCGGCTACACCTTC	CASSLGISGYTF
TRBD2	TRBV11-1	TRBJ2-1	-	TGTGCCAGCAGCCCCGGTGGGTATAGCGGGGTAAACAATGAGCAGTTCTTC	CASSPGGYSGVNNEQFF